The source of this T cell receptor beta chain is a study of cytomegalovirus exposure and HLA in healthy donors. Use of 60 Vbeta and 13 Jbeta primers characterized the PCR. TCRdb's copy holds only in-frame clones and misses some; the assay was immunoSEQ multiplex PCR. The repertoire holds over 150,000 clones, with 65% to 90% as singletons. Though nominally healthy at sampling, donors likely had unrecorded immune exposures. Notes on the study in general: Relative to equally common others, HLA-associated TCR beta chains showed greater clonal expansion in a later analysis. The dataset shows that most TCR sequences were rare, while some public TCRs occurred in many donors.

In regard to this clone: The antigen is undetermined.

The CDR3 spans 13 residues. Germline V gene sequence: CDR1 MGHRA, CDR2 YSYEKL. The V end was cut by 4 bases, the J end by 9 bases, with 15 bases between. The sequencing sample was made of PBMCs. The V gene is TRBV4-1, the J gene TRBJ1-1; D gene uncertain. This receptor was obtained from a girl aged 2-9 years in good health and CMV-seropositive. CDR3 amino acids: CASSLFGDTKAFF. The DNA of the CDR3 is TGCGCCAGCAGCCTGTTCGGGGATACTAAAGCTTTCTTT.